This record covers a single T cell receptor beta chain. It has no known antigen specificity. It has no much larger one-base neighbor in the sample; base qualities were not kept. This sample is part of a study of vaccination effects on CD4 cells after COVID-19 (dated by TCRdb to the early 2020s). Turning to the overall study: Each participant got two doses of an mRNA SARS-CoV-2 vaccine, either BNT162b2 or mRNA-1273. In the study, cultures from other donors were sequenced using the Oncomine TCR Beta short-read assay on an Illumina iSeq 100. The study compared SARS-CoV-2 spike-specific CD4+ TCR repertoires before and after mRNA vaccination in COVID-19 convalescent patients and infection-naive vaccine recipients. Altogether, roughly 10 COVID-19 convalescent patients and a few SARS-CoV-2-naive healthy vaccine recipients made up the full study. In a couple of convalescent patients, pre-vaccine samples were collected 16 days and one week ahead of the first dose, 142 and 148 days after COVID-19 diagnosis. Findings and caveats that apply to the study as a whole: The study was limited by a small number of convalescent patients and lacked early post-infection timepoints. At late post-vaccination timepoints, both infection-induced and vaccine-induced clones showed marked clonal contraction, consistent with waning T cell responses. In convalescent patients, the post-vaccine spike-reactive repertoire consisted mainly of new vaccine-induced clones, largely distinct from infection-induced clones.

The CDR3 spans 16 residues, from the cysteine through the phenylalanine. The read is trimmed to its CDR3 DNA, 48 bases read in frame from base 1. Compared with germline, V lacks 4 bases and J lacks 4 bases; bases without a gene match: 9. CDR1 and CDR2 are read off the germline V gene as SGHDT and YYEEEE. In the ViraFEST assay, PBMC were stimulated with viral peptide pools, and antigen-specific CD4+ T cell clonotypes were then identified by expansion using TCR sequencing. After more than nine days of culture, CD4+ T cells were isolated with the EasySep CD4+ T cell isolation kit. Convalescent patients had PCR-confirmed SARS-CoV-2 infection between March and December 2020, before Alpha, Beta and Delta variants emerged in the United States. Each well held 1.5 million to 2.5 million PBMC cultured in IMDM containing approximately 5% human AB serum, 9.5 to 10 IU/ml IL-2 and gentamicin, along with around 9.4 ug/ml peptides. For the negative control culture condition, an HIV-1 Nef peptide pool was used. On days 3 and 7, half of the culture medium was replaced with fresh IL-2-containing medium. Unless otherwise noted, each peptide stimulation condition was cultured in triplicate wells. PBMC were separated from whole blood using Ficoll-Paque Plus gradient centrifugation and were then either cryopreserved at -140C or used fresh. Genomic DNA was extracted from cultured CD4+ T cells with the QIAamp micro DNA kit.

The library relied on the immunoSEQ multiplex PCR assay. DNA from the CD4+ T cells that had been cultured and isolated underwent TCR beta CDR3 sequencing. Concerning the study's data processing: Non-productive TCR sequences were discarded, and reads were trimmed to the CDR3 region, with only CDR3s of 7 or more amino acids retained. Antigen-specific clonotypes were identified with the MANAFEST web app by comparing expansion in peptide wells against reference cultures. Positive clones required FDR<0.05 expansion versus reference and all other wells, odds ratio above 5, and frequency above 0.1% in two replicate wells. A clonotype was defined as cross-reactive if the clonotype was significantly expanded both in SARS-CoV-2 spike wells and in at least one common cold coronavirus spike condition. Using the stringdist R package, CDR3 similarity was measured by Levenshtein distance, and unrooted trees were constructed with ape in R 3.6.1. TCRdb provides this immuneACCESS table in a form limited to in-frame rearrangements. Some clones are lacking; in checked studies, under half of them reflect an unresolved V gene, and why the rest are absent is not known. The DNA gave D and trimming, while V, J and clone size come from that table. The sample table records roughly 70,000 clones; around 72% of these occur just once. The ten largest clonotypes hold less than 5.5% of the sample.

This specimen was CD4+ T cells from PBMCs cultured with HIV peptides, taken before COVID-19 vaccination. This sample's cell subset or site label indicates: HIV-1 Nef peptide pool negative control/reference culture. The chain is assembled from TRBV5-6 and TRBJ2-1; 9 nucleotides in the junction match TRBD2. This TCR was recovered from a human donor who had a prior SARS-CoV-2 infection. The CDR3 region has the sequence CASSLTSGAQYNEQFF. The DNA reads TGTGCCAGCAGCCTGACTAGCGGAGCTCAATACAATGAGCAGTTCTTC.